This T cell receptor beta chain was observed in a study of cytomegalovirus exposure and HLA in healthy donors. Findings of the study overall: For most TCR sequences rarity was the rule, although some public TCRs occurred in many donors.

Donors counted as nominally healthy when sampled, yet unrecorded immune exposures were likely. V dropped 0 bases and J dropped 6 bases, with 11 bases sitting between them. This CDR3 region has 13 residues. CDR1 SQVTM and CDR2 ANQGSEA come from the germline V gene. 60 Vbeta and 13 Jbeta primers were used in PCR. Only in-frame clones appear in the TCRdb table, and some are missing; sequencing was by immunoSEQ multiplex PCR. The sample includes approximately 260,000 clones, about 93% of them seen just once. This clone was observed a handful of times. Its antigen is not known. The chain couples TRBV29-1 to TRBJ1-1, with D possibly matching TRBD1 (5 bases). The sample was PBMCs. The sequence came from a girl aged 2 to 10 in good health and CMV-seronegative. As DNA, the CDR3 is TGCAGCGTTGAAGAGGTTGCGGGGGCTGAAGCTTTCTTT. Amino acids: CSVEEVAGAEAFF. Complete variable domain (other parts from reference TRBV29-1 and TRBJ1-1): SAVISQKPSRDICQRGTSLTIQCQVDSQVTMMFWYRQQPGQSLTLIATANQGSEATYESGFVIDKFPISRPNLTFSTLTVSNMSPEDSSIYLCSVEEVAGAEAFFGQGTRLTVV.